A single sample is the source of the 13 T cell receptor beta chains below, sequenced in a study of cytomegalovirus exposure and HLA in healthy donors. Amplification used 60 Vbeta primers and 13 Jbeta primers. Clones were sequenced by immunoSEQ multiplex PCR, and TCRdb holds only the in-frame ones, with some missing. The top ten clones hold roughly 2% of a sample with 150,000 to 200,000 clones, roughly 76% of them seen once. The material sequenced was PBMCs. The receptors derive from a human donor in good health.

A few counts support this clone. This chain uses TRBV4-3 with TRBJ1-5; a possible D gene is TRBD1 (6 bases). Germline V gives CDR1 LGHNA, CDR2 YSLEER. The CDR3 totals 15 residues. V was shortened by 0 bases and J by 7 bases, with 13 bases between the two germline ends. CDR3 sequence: CASSQDLGAGQPQHF. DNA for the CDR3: TGCGCCAGCAGCCAAGATCTGGGGGCTGGGCAGCCCCAGCATTTT.

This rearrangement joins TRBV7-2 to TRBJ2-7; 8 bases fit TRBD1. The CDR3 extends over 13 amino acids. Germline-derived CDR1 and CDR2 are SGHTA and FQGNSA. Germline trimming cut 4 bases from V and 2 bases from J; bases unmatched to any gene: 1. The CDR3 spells CASSWDRPYEQYF. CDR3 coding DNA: TGTGCCAGCAGCTGGGACAGGCCCTACGAGCAGTACTTC.

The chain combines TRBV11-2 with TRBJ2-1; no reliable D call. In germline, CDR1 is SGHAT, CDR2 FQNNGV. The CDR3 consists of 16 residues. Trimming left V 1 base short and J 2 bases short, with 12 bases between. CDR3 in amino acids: CASSLGALETYNEQFF. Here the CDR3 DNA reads TGTGCCAGCAGCTTAGGGGCCCTGGAAACCTACAATGAGCAGTTCTTC.

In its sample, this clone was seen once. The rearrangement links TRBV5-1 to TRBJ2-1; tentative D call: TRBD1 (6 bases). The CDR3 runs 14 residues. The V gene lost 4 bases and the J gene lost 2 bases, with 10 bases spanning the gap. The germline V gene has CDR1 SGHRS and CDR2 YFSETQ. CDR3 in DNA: TGCGCCAGCAGCCCTCAGGGGACCTACAATGAGCAGTTCTTC. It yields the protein CASSPQGTYNEQFF.

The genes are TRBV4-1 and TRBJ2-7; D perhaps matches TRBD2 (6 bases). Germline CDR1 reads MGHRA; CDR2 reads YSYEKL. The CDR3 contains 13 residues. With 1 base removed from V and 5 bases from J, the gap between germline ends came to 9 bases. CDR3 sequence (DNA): TGCGCCAGCAGCCAAGCCTGGGGGGACGAGCAGTACTTC. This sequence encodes CASSQAWGDEQYF.

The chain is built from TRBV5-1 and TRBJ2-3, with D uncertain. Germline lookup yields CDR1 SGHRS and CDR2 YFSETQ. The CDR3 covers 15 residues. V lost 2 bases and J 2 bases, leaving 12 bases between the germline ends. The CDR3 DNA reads TGCGCCAGCAGCTTTAGTGGGCCCCACACAGATACGCAGTATTTT. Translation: CASSFSGPHTDTQYF. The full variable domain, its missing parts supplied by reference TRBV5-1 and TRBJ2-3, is KAGVTQTPRYLIKTRGQQVTLSCSPISGHRSVSWYQQTPGQGLQFLFEYFSETQRNKGNFPGRFSGRQFSNSRSEMNVSTLELGDSALYLCASSFSGPHTDTQYFGPGTRLTVL.

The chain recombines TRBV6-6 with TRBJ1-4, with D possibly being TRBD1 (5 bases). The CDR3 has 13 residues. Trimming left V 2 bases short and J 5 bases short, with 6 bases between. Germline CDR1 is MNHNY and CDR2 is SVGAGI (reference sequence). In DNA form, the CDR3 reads TGTGCCAGCAGTTACAGGGGAAATGAAAAACTGTTTTTT. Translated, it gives CASSYRGNEKLFF.

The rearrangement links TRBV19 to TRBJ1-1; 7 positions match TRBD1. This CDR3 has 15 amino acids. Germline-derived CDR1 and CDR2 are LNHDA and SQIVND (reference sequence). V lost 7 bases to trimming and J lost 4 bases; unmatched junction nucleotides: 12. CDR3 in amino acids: CASIPRQGLSTEAFF. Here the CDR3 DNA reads TGTGCCAGTATACCTAGACAGGGCCTGAGCACTGAAGCTTTCTTT.

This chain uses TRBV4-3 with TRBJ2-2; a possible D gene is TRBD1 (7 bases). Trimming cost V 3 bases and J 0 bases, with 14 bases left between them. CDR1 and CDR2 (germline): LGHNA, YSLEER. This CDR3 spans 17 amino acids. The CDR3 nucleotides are TGCGCCAGCAGCCACCAGGCGGGGACAGCGAACACCGGGGAGCTGTTTTTT. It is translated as CASSHQAGTANTGELFF.

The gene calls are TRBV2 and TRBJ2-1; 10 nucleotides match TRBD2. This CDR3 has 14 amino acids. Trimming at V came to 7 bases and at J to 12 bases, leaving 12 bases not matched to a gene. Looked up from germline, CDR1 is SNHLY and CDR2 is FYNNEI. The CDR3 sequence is CASKGERGGFGQFF. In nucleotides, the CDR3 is TGTGCCAGCAAGGGGGAGCGGGGGGGCTTCGGGCAGTTCTTC.

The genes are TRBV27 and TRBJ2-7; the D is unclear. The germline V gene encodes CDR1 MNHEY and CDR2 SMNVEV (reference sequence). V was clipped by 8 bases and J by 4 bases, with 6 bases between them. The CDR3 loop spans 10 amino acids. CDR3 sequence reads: CASGLYEQYF. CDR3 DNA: TGTGCCAGCGGCTTGTACGAGCAGTACTTC.

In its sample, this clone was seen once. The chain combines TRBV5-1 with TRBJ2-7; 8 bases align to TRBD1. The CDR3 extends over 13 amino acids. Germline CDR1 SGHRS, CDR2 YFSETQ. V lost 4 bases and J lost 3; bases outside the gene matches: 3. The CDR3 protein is CASSPTGGYEQYF. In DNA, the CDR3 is TGCGCCAGCAGCCCCACAGGGGGCTACGAGCAGTACTTC.

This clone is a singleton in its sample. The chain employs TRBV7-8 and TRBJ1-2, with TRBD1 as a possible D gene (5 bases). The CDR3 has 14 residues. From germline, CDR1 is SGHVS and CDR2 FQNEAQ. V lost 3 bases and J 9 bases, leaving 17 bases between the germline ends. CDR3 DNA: TGTGCCAGCAGCTTCGGGGGGTCTTACGATAGCTACACCTTC. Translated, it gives CASSFGGSYDSYTF.